These T cell receptor beta chains were read from a single sample in a study of T cell repertoires in ileal Crohn's disease. Using immunoSEQ multiplex PCR, the repertoire was profiled, and TCRdb retains in-frame clones only, with some absent. The data hold some 7,100 clones, with approximately 74% observed a single time. Material for sequencing was ileal tissue. The receptors originated from an adult with Crohn's disease. Each CDR3 is given with its conserved first and last residue. The D gene is left open where the match is weak. Clone size is shown for a subset of rows, as once, few, many or a class of expanded clone.

j_call v_call d_call clone_size cdr3_aa cdr3_nt
TRBJ2-1 TRBV27 - few CASSLYGRLNEQFF TGTGCCAGCAGTTTATACGGCAGACTCAATGAGCAGTTCTTC
TRBJ1-2 TRBV5-1 - - CASSRTSGYGYTF TGCGCCAGCAGCCGCACTTCCGGCTATGGCTACACCTTC
TRBJ1-1 TRBV30 - - CAWSVGRRGTEAFF TGTGCCTGGAGTGTAGGCAGAAGGGGGACTGAAGCTTTCTTT
TRBJ2-1 TRBV9 TRBD1 - CASSVGTGLYNEQFF TGTGCCAGCAGCGTAGGGACAGGGTTATACAATGAGCAGTTCTTC
TRBJ1-1 TRBV13 - - CASRGRGTSNTEAFF TGTGCCAGCAGGGGCAGGGGAACGTCCAACACTGAAGCTTTCTTT
TRBJ1-2 TRBV5-4 - few CASSLESRGEGYTF TGTGCCAGCAGCTTGGAATCGCGGGGTGAGGGCTACACCTTC
TRBJ2-7 TRBV19 TRBD1 - CASSVARQGSYEQYF TGTGCCAGTAGTGTGGCCCGACAGGGTTCCTACGAGCAGTACTTC
TRBJ1-1 TRBV9 - - CASSPHRTNTEAFF TGTGCCAGCAGCCCGCACCGTACTAACACTGAAGCTTTCTTT
TRBJ1-2 TRBV5-6 - medium-sized CASSLQLRGWDGYTF TGTGCCAGCAGCCTCCAACTGCGGGGTTGGGATGGCTACACCTTC
TRBJ2-7 TRBV6-5 - - CASSPSSNRAYEQYF TGTGCCAGCAGCCCGAGTTCCAACAGAGCCTACGAGCAGTACTTC
TRBJ2-3 TRBV10-2 TRBD1 - CASSESRWQGAADTQYF TGCGCCAGCAGTGAGTCGCGTTGGCAGGGGGCGGCAGATACGCAGTATTTT
TRBJ2-7 TRBV5-4 TRBD2 - CASSLAGTRRIEQYF TGTGCCAGCAGCTTGGCCGGGACTAGAAGGATTGAGCAGTACTTC
TRBJ2-3 TRBV4-2 TRBD2 once CASSRYREGKSTDTQYF TGTGCCAGCAGCCGTTACCGGGAGGGAAAAAGCACAGATACGCAGTATTTT
TRBJ2-7 TRBV5-1 - - CASSLAASGYEQYF TGCGCCAGCAGCTTGGCAGCTAGTGGCTACGAGCAGTACTTC
TRBJ1-2 TRBV27 - - CASSLRQGSGLNGYTF TGTGCCAGCAGTTTAAGGCAGGGCTCCGGTCTAAATGGCTACACCTTC